The 9 T cell receptor beta chains presented below share a single source sample, sequenced in a study of chemoradiotherapy in HPV16-positive cancers. Generated by immunoSEQ multiplex PCR, the TCRdb table keeps only in-frame clones and is missing some. The sample records under 13,000 clones, approximately 74% being singletons. Sampling took place from a patient who underwent chemoradiotherapy. These receptor sequences come from a human donor with HPV-associated anogenital cancer.

This clone is labeled as large (0.1 to 1%). V and J are TRBV7-9 and TRBJ1-2; the match to TRBD1 covers 7 bases. This CDR3 spans 13 amino acids. CDR1 and CDR2 from the germline V gene are SEHNR and FQNEAQ (reference sequence). V lost 0 bases, J lost 13 bases, and 8 bases stayed unmatched. Written as DNA, the CDR3 is TGTGCCAGCAGCTTAGCAGGACAGGATCTTTTCACCTTC. Its translation: CASSLAGQDLFTF.

This sequence joins TRBV7-9 and TRBJ2-3; D is undetermined. V lost 0 bases and J 6 bases, leaving 13 bases between the germline ends. Germline values: CDR1 SEHNR, CDR2 FQNEAQ (reference sequence). This CDR3 comprises 15 residues. CDR3 protein: CASSLALLSRDTQYF. The CDR3 nucleotides are TGTGCCAGCAGCTTAGCGCTTTTATCCCGGGATACGCAGTATTTT.

The chain recombines TRBV28 with TRBJ2-7, with 11 positions matching TRBD2. Germline V gene sequence: CDR1 MDHEN, CDR2 SYDVKM. CDR3 length: 15 amino acids. Trimming cost V 5 bases and J 6 bases; bases outside gene matches: 9. The CDR3 region is CASSPLAGGFLEQYF. Written as DNA, the CDR3 is TGTGCCAGCAGTCCTCTAGCGGGAGGATTTCTCGAGCAGTACTTC.

The rearrangement uses TRBV18 and TRBJ1-1; D call uncertain. Per the germline V gene, CDR1 is KGHSH and CDR2 is LQKENI. V lost 5 bases, J lost 2 bases, and 12 bases lay in between. The CDR3 length is 14 residues. The CDR3 loop reads CASSEFSRNTEAFF. The CDR3 DNA is TGTGCCAGCTCAGAGTTTTCACGTAACACTGAAGCTTTCTTT.

The rearrangement uses TRBV19 and TRBJ2-2; maybe TRBD1 (5 bases). Germline CDR1 and CDR2: LNHDA and SQIVND (reference sequence). Trimming stripped 7 bases from V and 8 bases from J, with 17 bases between. This CDR3 comprises 14 residues. This CDR3 reads CASISKAGWGELFF. CDR3 nucleotides: TGTGCCAGTATCTCGAAGGCAGGGTGGGGGGAGCTGTTTTTT.

This chain uses TRBV30 with TRBJ1-6, with D tentatively TRBD1 (6 bases). Trimming shortened V by 2 bases and J by 7 bases, and 9 bases separated the two germline ends. Germline V gene lookup returns CDR1 GTSNPN and CDR2 SVGIG (reference sequence). CDR3 length: 13 residues. CDR3 loop: CAWSRGNNSPLHF. The DNA of the CDR3 is TGTGCCTGGAGTAGGGGGAACAATTCACCCCTCCACTTT.

This chain joins TRBV7-2 and TRBJ2-2; 7 nucleotides agree with TRBD1. V was pared by 3 bases and J by 4 bases, with 8 bases of the junction left unmatched. CDR3 length: 16 amino acids. CDR1 and CDR2 from the germline V gene are SGHTA and FQGNSA. In nucleotides, the CDR3 is TGTGCCAGCAGCTTTTCCGGGACAGTCATCACCGGGGAGCTGTTTTTT. Encoded protein: CASSFSGTVITGELFF.

This rearrangement joins TRBV11-3 to TRBJ1-3; 8 bases map to TRBD1. The CDR3 totals 12 residues. The V segment lost 3 bases and the J segment 10 bases; nucleotides outside the gene matches: 2. The V gene's germline CDR1 is SGHNT and CDR2 YENEEA. Here the CDR3 DNA reads TGTGCCAGCAGCTTTGGGACAGGAACCATATATTTT. This translates into CASSFGTGTIYF.

The rearrangement links TRBV14 to TRBJ1-5; no firm D call. Deletions cut 2 bases from V and 5 bases from J, with 7 bases between. This CDR3 is built from 13 residues. Germline V lookup: CDR1 SGHDN, CDR2 FVKESK. The CDR3 protein is CASSQYPDQPQHF. CDR3 DNA: TGTGCCAGCAGCCAATATCCTGATCAGCCCCAGCATTTT.